Listed below are T cell receptor beta chains from one sample, sequenced in a study of T cell responses to AZD1222 COVID-19 vaccine. TCRdb's table, derived via immunoSEQ multiplex PCR, lists solely in-frame clones and lacks some. The table shows some 60,000 clones, with about 86% occurring only once. The sample was peripheral blood, taken 28 days after the second AZD1222 dose. Receptor source: an adult who received the AZD1222 COVID-19 vaccine. Each CDR3 is given with its conserved first and last residue. A D gene is named only where the DNA matches it firmly.

.	TRBV9	TRBJ2-1	CASGAAYNEQFF
.	TRBV2	TRBJ1-3	CASTGAGRFLGNTIYF
.	TRBV2	TRBJ2-4	CASSDHDIAKNIQYF
TRBD1	TRBV15	TRBJ2-3	CATSRDLKGANTDTQYF
.	TRBV5-1	TRBJ2-3	CASSLGGGSTDTQYF
.	TRBV9	TRBJ2-2	CASSVGAGITGELFF
.	TRBV2	TRBJ2-7	CASRPGLSSYEQYF
TRBD1	TRBV28	TRBJ1-2	CASSSLNFDRDGNYGYTF
TRBD1	TRBV7-9	TRBJ2-3	CASSLWTGGLDTQYF
.	TRBV10-3	TRBJ2-7	CAISDTYEQYF
.	TRBV18	TRBJ1-5	CASSNSQGRGGQPQHF
.	TRBV6-2/TRBV6-3	TRBJ2-5	CASSYSELRTQYF
TRBD2	TRBV5-4	TRBJ2-2	CASTGTSGKNGELFF
.	TRBV7-2	TRBJ1-2	CASSPGVGGYTF
.	TRBV12-3/TRBV12-4	TRBJ1-1	CASSLVGPTEAFF
TRBD1	TRBV7-9	TRBJ1-2	CASSLGQGYGYTF
.	TRBV5-5	TRBJ1-6	CASSFGRADSPLHF
.	TRBV5-1	TRBJ1-2	CASSLDGGYGYTF
.	TRBV21-1	TRBJ1-5	CASSNRARNSNQPQHF
.	TRBV6-5	TRBJ1-1	CASSSGTLRTEAFF
TRBD2	TRBV12-5	TRBJ2-1	CASGSQVAGAHNEQFF
.	TRBV18	TRBJ2-7	CASSPPPDDEQYF
TRBD2	TRBV27	TRBJ2-1	CASSFGTSGTKQFF
TRBD1	TRBV29-1	TRBJ2-2	CSVGAPGQLTGELFF
.	TRBV28	TRBJ1-3	CASSLYSGGTGNTIYF
.	TRBV7-2	TRBJ2-2	CASSPPGDQRTGELFF
.	TRBV5-5	TRBJ2-3	CASSLAIGRSSTDTQYF
.	TRBV7-8	TRBJ2-2	CASSSRGTITGELFF
.	TRBV5-6	TRBJ2-7	CASLRQDYEQYF
.	TRBV5-4	TRBJ2-1	CASSLFSGSEQFF
TRBD1	TRBV12-5	TRBJ1-3	CASVLQGTFSGNTIYF
TRBD2	TRBV6-5	TRBJ2-3	CASPGLAGTDTQYF
.	TRBV4-3	TRBJ1-2	CASSQTGLYGYTF
TRBD1	TRBV28	TRBJ2-5	CASRGQGANEETQYF
.	TRBV28	TRBJ1-2	CASSLGPFTYGYTF
.	TRBV5-1	TRBJ1-2	CASSLGGATYGYTF
.	TRBV6-5	TRBJ1-5	CASSYSGTGNQPQHF
TRBD1	TRBV5-6	TRBJ1-2	CASSPPPGGNYGYTF
TRBD2	TRBV5-6	TRBJ2-3	CASSSRLAGPISTDTQYF
.	TRBV10-3	TRBJ1-3	CAIMAGGSGNTIYF
TRBD2	TRBV9	TRBJ2-1	CASSVIAGVIGNEQFF
TRBD1	TRBV19	TRBJ2-7	CASSTGTGDYEQYF
.	TRBV6-2/TRBV6-3	TRBJ1-2	CASSLGYYGYTF
.	TRBV6-4	TRBJ2-2	CASSDHRNTGELFF
.	TRBV7-9	TRBJ1-2	CASSLVVRSNYGYTF
TRBD1	TRBV6-2/TRBV6-3	TRBJ2-6	CASSYRDRSASGANVLTF
.	TRBV30	TRBJ1-5	CAWSRAGTQPQHF
.	TRBV18	TRBJ2-5	CASSRTGGKETQYF
.	TRBV19	TRBJ1-4	CASSRTASTNEKLFF
.	TRBV28	TRBJ2-7	CASSLYYEQYF
.	TRBV28	TRBJ2-7	CASRSYEQYF
.	TRBV5-4	TRBJ1-2	CASSLSPGRSSNYGYTF
TRBD1	TRBV6-5	TRBJ2-7	CASNPDRDTYEQYF
TRBD2	TRBV4-3	TRBJ2-2	CASSQDWGGSGTGELFF